The text below deals with one T cell receptor beta chain. The antigen is undetermined. The CDR3 length is 13 residues. The germline gives CDR1 KGHSH, CDR2 LQKENI. The trim removed 4 bases at V and 8 bases at J, leaving 5 bases unmatched. Treatment given: roughly 11-day PBMC culture with coronavirus spike peptide pools or control peptides (ViraFEST assay). Cultured CD4+ T cells had their DNA profiled by the Oncomine TCR Beta short-read assay. TCRdb recomputed calls from the PCR reads with MiXCR, one row per CDR3 protein. The table has more than 8,000 distinct CDR3 sequences, over 60% seen once; the top ten hold around 8.6%. This specimen belongs to a study of vaccination and CD4 T cells after COVID-19. The overall study: Two Hispanic individuals were among six male and four female convalescent patients. Stimulation of the cells used overlapping spike peptide pools from SARS-CoV-2 and from the common cold coronaviruses HCoV-NL63, HCoV-OC43 and HCoV-229E.

This TCR derives from a human donor who had recovered from COVID-19. Material: CD4+ T cells from blood, cultured in vitro. The rearrangement uses TRBV18 and TRBJ2-1; 7 nucleotides line up with TRBD1. DNA for the CDR3: TGTGCCAGCTCACAAGACCAGGGGGATGAGCAGTTCTTC. Translated: CASSQDQGDEQFF.